This T cell receptor (beta chain) stems from a study of blood T cell repertoires in COVID-19. Study-level information: Donors in the United States, Italy and Spain gave samples during acute or convalescent COVID-19. T cells, B-cell-depleted T cells, or PBMCs provided the cDNA or gDNA that served as material.

Under the authors' procedure: Amplification from reference gene primers served as the basis for estimated nucleated cell counts. The assay was immunoSEQ multiplex PCR, and TCRdb's table has in-frame clones only and misses some. D and trimming were read from the DNA, whereas the V and J calls and clone size are those reported in that table. Among some 270,000 clones listed, 70% to 90% were seen once. Germline trimming cut 5 bases from V and 4 bases from J; bases unmatched to any gene: 13. CDR1 is MGHDK, CDR2 SYGVNS, per germline. The CDR3 has 18 residues. Researchers sorted participants into cohorts using their self-reported clinical history.

The source material was PBMCs or T cells enriched from blood (not recorded which). This TCR was recovered from a young woman who had recovered from COVID-19. The chain has TRBV25-1 and TRBJ2-1; 11 bases match TRBD2. Here the CDR3 DNA reads TGTGCCAGCAGTTTTAAACTGACTAGCGGGGACCATTACAATGAGCAGTTCTTC. The encoded protein is CASSFKLTSGDHYNEQFF.